Here is one T cell receptor (beta chain) with its context. The data belong to a study of shared T cell receptors in the human thymus. Measured with immunoSEQ multiplex PCR; TCRdb has only the in-frame clones, and not every one. The sample holds almost 550,000 clones; around 78% are singletons and the top ten take about 0.012%. V shed 8 bases and J shed 1 base, with 16 bases lying between them. CDR1 and CDR2 from the germline V gene are GTSNPN and SVGIG (reference sequence). The CDR3 loop spans 14 amino acids. These data were also reused for a study on human thymus T cells. In that study: Those donating were healthy Finnish infants in corrective surgery for congenital heart defects. Thymic tissue was derived from resections collected during corrective heart surgery. Gene usage for V and J segments appeared biased in thymic and blood repertoires. Unrelated individuals were reported by related research to share highly overlapping thymic repertoires.

The chain employs TRBV30 and TRBJ2-3; D may be TRBD1 (6 bases). The clonotype originates from a boy in the first two years of life with a congenital heart defect. The sample consisted of thymocytes. The CDR3 region has the DNA TGTGCCGGGGGCCTTCCAGGGGGCACAGATACGCAGTATTTT. Translated: CAGGLPGGTDTQYF. Full variable domain (remainder filled in from reference TRBV30 and TRBJ2-3): SQTIHQWPATLVQPVGSPLSLECTVEGTSNPNLYWYRQAAGRGLQLLFYSVGIGQISSEVPQNLSASRPQDRQFILSSKKLLLSDSGFYLCAGGLPGGTDTQYFGPGTRLTVL.